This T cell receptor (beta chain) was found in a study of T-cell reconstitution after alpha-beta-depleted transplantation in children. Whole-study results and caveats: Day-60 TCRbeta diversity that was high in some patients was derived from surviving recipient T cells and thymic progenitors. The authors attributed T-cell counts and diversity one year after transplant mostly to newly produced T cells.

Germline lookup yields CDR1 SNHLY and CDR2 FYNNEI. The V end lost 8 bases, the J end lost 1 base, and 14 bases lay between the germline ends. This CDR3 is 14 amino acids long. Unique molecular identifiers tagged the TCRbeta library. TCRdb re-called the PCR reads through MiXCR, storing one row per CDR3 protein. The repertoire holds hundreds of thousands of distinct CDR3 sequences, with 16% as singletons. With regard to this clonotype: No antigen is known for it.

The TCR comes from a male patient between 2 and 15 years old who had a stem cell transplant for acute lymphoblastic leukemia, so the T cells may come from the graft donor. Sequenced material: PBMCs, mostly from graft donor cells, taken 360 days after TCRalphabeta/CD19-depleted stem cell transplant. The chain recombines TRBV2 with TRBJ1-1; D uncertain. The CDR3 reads CASGVGAGNTEAFF. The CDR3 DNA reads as TGTGCCAGCGGGGTGGGCGCAGGGAACACTGAAGCTTTCTTT. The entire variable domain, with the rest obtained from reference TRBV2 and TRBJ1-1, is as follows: EPEVTQTPSHQVTQMGQEVILRCVPISNHLYFYWYRQILGQKVEFLVSFYNNEISEKSEIFDDQFSVERPDGSNFTLKIRSTKLEDSAMYFCASGVGAGNTEAFFGQGTRLTVV.